Presented here are 6 T cell receptor beta chains from one specimen sequenced in a study of T cell repertoires in cytomegalovirus infection. TCRdb fed the reads into MiXCR, producing one record per CDR3 protein. The table shows approximately 150,000 distinct CDR3 sequences, with under 20% occurring only once. Sequenced: CD8+ T cells from PBMCs. These receptors came from a human donor in good health (CMV status not recorded). Some clones in this sample may be carry-over from other donors' samples.

J is TRBJ2-1 and V is TRBV7-3, with TRBD2 matching 8 bases. V was pared by 5 bases and J by 4 bases, with 7 bases of the junction left unmatched. Per the germline V gene, CDR1 is SGHTA and CDR2 is FQGTGA. CDR3 size: 15 residues. This CDR3 is CASSPRASGYNEQFF. In nucleotides, the CDR3 is TGTGCCAGCAGCCCTAGGGCTAGCGGGTACAATGAGCAGTTCTTC.

This clonotype came up once. This chain links TRBV20-1 with TRBJ2-5; the match to TRBD2 covers 12 bases. With 0 bases clipped from V and 3 bases from J, the junction kept 5 bases outside the gene matches. The CDR3 runs 16 residues. From germline, CDR1 is DFQATT and CDR2 SNEGSKA (reference sequence). The CDR3 loop reads CSARDPRTSGEETQYF. The CDR3 nucleotides are TGCAGTGCTAGAGATCCCCGGACTAGCGGGGAAGAGACCCAGTACTTC.

In this sample, this clonotype turned up a few times. The rearrangement uses TRBV6-2 or TRBV6-3 and TRBJ2-1; 8 positions agree with TRBD2. CDR1 and CDR2 (germline): MNHEY, SVGEGT. This CDR3 comprises 13 residues. V lost 8 bases, J lost 4 bases, and 4 bases stayed unmatched. The CDR3 loop reads CASSTSAYNEQFF. The CDR3 nucleotides read TGTGCCAGCTCGACTAGCGCATACAATGAGCAGTTCTTC.

The chain couples TRBV7-8 to TRBJ1-2; unclear D gene. This CDR3 has 18 amino acids. Germline-derived CDR1 and CDR2 are SGHVS and FQNEAQ. Trimming took off 5 bases at V and 3 bases at J, with 25 bases between the two ends. CDR3 loop: CASSEHPPDVTAYYGYTF. DNA for the CDR3: TGTGCCAGCAGCGAACACCCCCCCGACGTGACCGCCTACTATGGCTACACCTTC. Drawing the rest from reference TRBV7-8 and TRBJ1-2, the complete variable domain is GAGVSQSPRYKVAKRGQDVALRCDPISGHVSLFWYQQALGQGPEFLTYFQNEAQLDKSGLPSDRFFAERPEGSVSTLKIQRTQQEDSAVYLCASSEHPPDVTAYYGYTFGSGTRLTVV.

This clonotype turned up a few times. The rearrangement joins TRBV6-2 or TRBV6-3 to TRBJ2-7; D is perhaps TRBD2 (5 bases). In germline, CDR1 is MNHEY, CDR2 SVGEGT. The CDR3 is made up of 12 amino acids. Trimming took off 7 bases at V and 2 bases at J, with 9 bases between the two ends. CDR3 in DNA: TGTGCCAGCATCGGGGATCCCTACGAGCAGTACTTC. Translation gives CASIGDPYEQYF.

The gene calls are TRBV29-1 and TRBJ2-7; TRBD2 agrees at 9 bases. Germline V gives CDR1 SQVTM, CDR2 ANQGSEA. The CDR3 totals 14 residues. With 3 bases clipped from V and 6 bases from J, the junction kept 9 bases outside the gene matches. This chain's CDR3 is CSVDFAGGPTEQYF. The CDR3 DNA reads as TGCAGCGTTGATTTTGCGGGAGGGCCGACCGAGCAGTACTTC.